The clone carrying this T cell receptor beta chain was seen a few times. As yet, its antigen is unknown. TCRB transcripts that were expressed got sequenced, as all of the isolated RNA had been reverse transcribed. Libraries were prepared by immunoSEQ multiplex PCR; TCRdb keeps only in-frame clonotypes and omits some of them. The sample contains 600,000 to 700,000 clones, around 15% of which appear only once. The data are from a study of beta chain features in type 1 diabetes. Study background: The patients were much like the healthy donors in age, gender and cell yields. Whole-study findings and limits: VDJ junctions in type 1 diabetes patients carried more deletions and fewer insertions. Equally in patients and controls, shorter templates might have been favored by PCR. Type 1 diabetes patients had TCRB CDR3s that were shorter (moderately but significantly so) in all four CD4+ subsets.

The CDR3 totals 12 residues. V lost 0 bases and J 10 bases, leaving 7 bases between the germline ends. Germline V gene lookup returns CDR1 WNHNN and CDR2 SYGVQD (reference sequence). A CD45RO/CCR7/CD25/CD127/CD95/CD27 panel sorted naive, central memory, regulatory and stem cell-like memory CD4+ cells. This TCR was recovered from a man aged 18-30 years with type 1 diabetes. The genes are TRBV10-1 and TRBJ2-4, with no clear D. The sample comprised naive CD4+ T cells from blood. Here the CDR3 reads CASSESTGIQYF. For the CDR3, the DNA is TGCGCCAGCAGTGAGTCTACTGGTATTCAGTACTTC.